Detailed here is one T cell receptor beta chain. No antigen is known for it. Per-base qualities were not stored, and no clone one base away is much larger. Enrolling through a virtual design, the prospective study's participants ranged in age from about 18 to 100 years and lived across roughly 24 United States geographic areas. In the prospective study, cohorts were assigned on the basis of participant-reported clinical history obtained from a screening survey and a study questionnaire. Recovered participants in ImmuneRACE Cohort 3 were defined as having two consecutive negative NP/OP PCR tests, clearance from a healthcare professional, or resolution of symptoms. In the prospective study, whole blood, serum and a nasopharyngeal or oropharyngeal swab were collected from each participant by mobile phlebotomists. Over a roughly two-month period, participants in the prospective study had the option of providing additional blood draws and questionnaires. Blood samples from the prospective study were shipped frozen or at room temperature prior to DNA extraction.

The entry originates in a study of blood T cell repertoires in COVID-19 (dated by TCRdb to 2020 to 2021). The study in broad terms: Samples covering the acute and convalescent phases of COVID-19 were provided by collaborators in the United States, Italy and Spain. The material from the prospective study consisted of cDNA or gDNA derived from T cells, B-cell-depleted T cells, or PBMCs. The dataset comprised deeply sampled blood TCRbeta repertoires from subjects exposed to, actively infected with, or recovered from COVID-19. The repertoires were released in a freely available public database intended as a resource for research on the immune response to SARS-CoV-2. The samples were drawn from the first 160 participants of the ongoing ImmuneRACE study and from some 1,300 subjects provided by 6 global collaborators. Nearly every sample came with metadata listing a de-identified subject ID, COVID-19 status, age in years and sex. Where available, HLA class I and class II types were taken from metadata supplied by the sample provider and were not determined by assay-based typing. What the work shows at the level of the full study, not this receptor alone: Clinical and demographic metadata were provided uncurated, with the amount varying by source and participant.

CDR1 and CDR2, per the germline V gene, are MGHRA and YSYEKL. CDR3 length: 15 amino acids, cysteine to phenylalanine. The CDR3 DNA has 45 bases and is translated from base 1. The V end gives up 4 bases and the J end 3 bases, leaving 5 bases in the junction not matched to a gene. TCRbeta CDR3 regions were amplified from genomic DNA using the immunoSEQ Assay, a bias-controlled multiplex PCR. The authors' pipeline ran thus. Within the assay, amplification of reference gene primers was used to estimate how many nucleated cells each sample contained. Sequence reads were collapsed and filtered to measure the absolute abundance of every unique TCRbeta CDR3 rearrangement. Productive Simpson clonality was computed per sample as the square root of Simpson's diversity index over productive rearrangements. TCRdb mirrors the immuneACCESS table, restricted to in-frame sequences. Some clones are absent from its copies; in checked studies, under half trace to an unresolved V gene, and the reason for the others is unknown. Clonal size and the V and J genes are those of that table, whereas D and trimming came from the DNA. The sample data list under 300,000 clones, and about nine tenths of these were observed just once. Of the sample, about 1.8% is held by the ten largest clones.

The sample taken for sequencing was PBMCs or T cells enriched from blood (not recorded which). The rearranged chain carries TRBV4-1 and TRBJ2-7; 11 central nucleotides agree with TRBD1. The sequence came from a woman aged 40 to 49 who had recovered from COVID-19. The DNA reads TGCGCCAGCAGCCCTGGACAGGGGGCGGTCTACGAGCAGTACTTC. This gives the protein CASSPGQGAVYEQYF.